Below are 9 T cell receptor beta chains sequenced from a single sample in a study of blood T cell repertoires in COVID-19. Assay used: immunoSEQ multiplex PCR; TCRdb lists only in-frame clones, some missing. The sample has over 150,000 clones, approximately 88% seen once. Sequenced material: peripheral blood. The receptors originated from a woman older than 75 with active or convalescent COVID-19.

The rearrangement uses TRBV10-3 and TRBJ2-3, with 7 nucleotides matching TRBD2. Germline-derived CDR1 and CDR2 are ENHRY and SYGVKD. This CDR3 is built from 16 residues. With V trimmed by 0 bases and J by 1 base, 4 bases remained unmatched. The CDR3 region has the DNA TGTGCCATCAGTGAGTCGGAGCTAGCGGGCACAGATACGCAGTATTTT. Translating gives CAISESELAGTDTQYF.

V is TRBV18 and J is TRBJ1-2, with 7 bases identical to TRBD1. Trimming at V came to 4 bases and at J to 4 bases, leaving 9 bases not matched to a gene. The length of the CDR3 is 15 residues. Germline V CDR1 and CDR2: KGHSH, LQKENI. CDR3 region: CASSLNSQGGYGYTF. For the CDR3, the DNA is TGTGCCAGCTCACTAAACTCTCAGGGGGGCTATGGCTACACCTTC.

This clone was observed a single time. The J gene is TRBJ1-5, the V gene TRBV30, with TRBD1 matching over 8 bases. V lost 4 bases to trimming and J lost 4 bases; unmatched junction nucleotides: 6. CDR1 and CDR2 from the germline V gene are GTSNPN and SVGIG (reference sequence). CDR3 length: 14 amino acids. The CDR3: CAWTPGGPNQPQHF. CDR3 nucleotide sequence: TGTGCCTGGACCCCAGGGGGCCCGAATCAGCCCCAGCATTTT.

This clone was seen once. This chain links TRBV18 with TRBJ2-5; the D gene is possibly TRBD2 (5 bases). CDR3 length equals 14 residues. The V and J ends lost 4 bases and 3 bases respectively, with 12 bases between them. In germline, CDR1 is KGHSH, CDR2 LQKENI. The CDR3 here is CASSHGREKETQYF. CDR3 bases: TGTGCCAGCTCACACGGCCGGGAAAAAGAGACCCAGTACTTC.

The CDR3 loop is CASSLDRGSQPQHF. The CDR3 DNA reads TGCGCCAGCAGCTTGGATAGGGGTAGTCAGCCCCAGCATTTT. V gene TRBV5-1 combines with J gene TRBJ1-5; D may be TRBD1 (5 bases). Trimming took 0 bases from V and 6 from J, leaving 10 bases between them. Germline V lookup: CDR1 SGHRS, CDR2 YFSETQ. The CDR3 sequence is 14 residues long.

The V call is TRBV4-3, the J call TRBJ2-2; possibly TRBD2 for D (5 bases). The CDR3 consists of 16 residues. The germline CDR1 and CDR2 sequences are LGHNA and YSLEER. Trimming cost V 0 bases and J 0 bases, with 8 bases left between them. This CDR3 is CASSQDGGPNTGELFF. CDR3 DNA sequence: TGCGCCAGCAGCCAAGACGGAGGCCCGAACACCGGGGAGCTGTTTTTT.

The chain's CDR3 is CASTRGGIATNEKLFF. CDR3 in DNA: TGTGCCAGCACCCGAGGGGGCATCGCAACTAATGAAAAACTGTTTTTT. This chain links TRBV2 with TRBJ1-4; 7 bases fit TRBD1. The CDR3 runs to 16 residues. V dropped 7 bases and J dropped 0; count of bases not matched to a gene: 8. CDR1 SNHLY and CDR2 FYNNEI come from the germline V gene.

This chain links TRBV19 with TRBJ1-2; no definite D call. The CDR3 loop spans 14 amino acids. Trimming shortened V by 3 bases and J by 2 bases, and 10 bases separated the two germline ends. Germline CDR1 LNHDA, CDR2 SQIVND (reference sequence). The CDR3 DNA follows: TGTGCCAGTAGTATCACATCATCCAACTATGGCTACACCTTC. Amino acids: CASSITSSNYGYTF.

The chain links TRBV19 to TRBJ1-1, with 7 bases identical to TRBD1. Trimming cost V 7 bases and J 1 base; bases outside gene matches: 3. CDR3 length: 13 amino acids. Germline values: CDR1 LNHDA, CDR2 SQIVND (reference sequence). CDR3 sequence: CASTWTGNTEAFF. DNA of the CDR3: TGTGCCAGTACTTGGACAGGGAACACTGAAGCTTTCTTT.